The 18 T cell receptor beta chains presented below share a single source sample, sequenced in a study of spatial heterogeneity in lung cancer. TCRdb re-analysed the 5' RACE reads in MiXCR, keeping a single row per CDR3 protein. The sample yields approximately 56,000 distinct CDR3 sequences, 7.4% seen once. This sample's time point: blood at routine non-recurrence follow-up after resection. The study sequenced unsorted whole RNA from tumor, nontumor lung or frozen PBMC. Here the sequenced sample was PBMCs, taken at follow-up. Source of these receptors: a female donor with early-stage non-small cell lung cancer.

This clonotype came up many times. The chain uses TRBV19 and TRBJ2-2, with D uncertain. Trimming left V 4 bases short and J 6 bases short, with 15 bases between. CDR1 is LNHDA, CDR2 SQIVND, per germline (reference sequence). The CDR3 spans 15 residues. CDR3 loop: CASSTQFNRAGELFF. Here the CDR3 DNA reads TGTGCCAGTAGTACCCAATTTAATAGGGCCGGGGAGCTGTTTTTT.

This clonotype was recorded at least ten times. The rearrangement links TRBV7-2 to TRBJ1-6, with a possible D match to TRBD1 (6 bases). V gave up 5 bases and J gave up 7 bases, with 15 bases separating them. The V gene's germline CDR1 is SGHTA and CDR2 FQGNSA. The CDR3 contains 15 residues. CDR3 region: CASSPTRGGNSPLHF. CDR3 nucleotide sequence: TGTGCCAGCAGCCCTACCAGGGGTGGCAATTCACCCCTCCACTTT.

The J gene is TRBJ1-5, the V gene TRBV7-9, with 11 bases aligning to TRBD1. V shed 3 bases, J shed 7 bases, and the junction held 11 bases outside the gene matches. Germline V lookup: CDR1 SEHNR, CDR2 FQNEAQ (reference sequence). The CDR3 is made up of 17 amino acids. The CDR3 reads CASSLVTGTGGRQPQHF. The CDR3 nucleotides read TGTGCCAGCAGCTTGGTTACCGGGACAGGGGGAAGACAGCCCCAGCATTTT.

This clonotype was counted at least ten times. This sequence joins TRBV7-2 and TRBJ1-1; 8 bases agree with TRBD1. J lost 6 bases, V lost 1 base, and 4 bases had no gene match. Germline-derived CDR1 and CDR2 are SGHTA and FQGNSA. The CDR3 spans 14 residues. The DNA of the CDR3 is TGTGCCAGCAGCTTAGGACAGGGGATCGCTGAAGCTTTCTTT. Amino acids: CASSLGQGIAEAFF.

This clonotype occurred many times. This chain joins TRBV20-1 and TRBJ2-1, with 9 nucleotides matching TRBD2. This CDR3 region has 17 residues. Germline V gene lookup returns CDR1 DFQATT and CDR2 SNEGSKA (reference sequence). Losses at the gene ends were 0 bases for V and 4 bases for J; bases not matched to a gene: 10. The CDR3 loop is CSARDSGAGGGYNEQFF. For the CDR3, the DNA is TGCAGTGCTAGAGATTCAGGAGCGGGAGGCGGATACAATGAGCAGTTCTTC.

This sequence joins TRBV5-5 and TRBJ2-3; 8 bases are a match to TRBD2. Germline V gene data show CDR1 as SGHKS and CDR2 as YYEKEE (reference sequence). CDR3 size: 16 residues. After removal of 3 bases from V and 0 bases from J, the junction contained 6 bases not matched to a gene. The CDR3 sequence: CASSYYERGSTDTQYF. For the CDR3, the DNA is TGTGCCAGCAGCTACTACGAGCGGGGGAGCACAGATACGCAGTATTTT.

A word on this clonotype: The CDR3 ends on some other residue instead of the conserved phenylalanine or tryptophan, so this is likely a read error. This rearrangement joins TRBV7-9 to TRBJ1-6; TRBD1 agrees at 9 bases. Germline values: CDR1 SEHNR, CDR2 FQNEAQ (reference sequence). CDR3 length: 18 amino acids. V dropped 3 bases and J dropped 5; count of bases not matched to a gene: 11. In DNA, the CDR3 is TGTGCCAGCAGCTTGGCCCCGGGACAGGGTTCGAATAATTCACCCCTCCACCTT. Translating it yields CASSLAPGQGSNNSPLHL.

This clonotype showed up many times. The chain joins TRBV4-3 to TRBJ1-2; no clear D gene. Trimming shortened V by 3 bases and J by 4 bases, and 12 bases separated the two germline ends. Germline V lookup: CDR1 LGHNA, CDR2 YSLEER. There are 14 residues in the CDR3. CDR3 sequence: CASSQVTPSYGYTF. CDR3 in DNA: TGCGCCAGCAGCCAGGTGACACCCTCCTATGGCTACACCTTC.

There are a few counts of this clonotype. The V call is TRBV7-8, the J call TRBJ1-1, with D perhaps matching TRBD1 (6 bases). Trimming removed 2 bases at V and 11 bases at J, with 12 bases between. Germline values: CDR1 SGHVS, CDR2 FQNEAQ. The CDR3 is made up of 12 amino acids. In DNA form, the CDR3 reads TGTGCCAGCAGCTTACATTTAGGGGGGGCTTTCTTT. It codes for CASSLHLGGAFF.

This clonotype was observed at least ten times. The genes are TRBV29-1 and TRBJ2-1; perhaps TRBD2 as D (7 bases). The germline CDR1 and CDR2 sequences are SQVTM and ANQGSEA. The CDR3 extends over 16 amino acids. V lost 7 bases, J lost 0 bases, and 19 bases lay in between. For the CDR3, the DNA is TGCAGCGCCCTTGGGAGGGGGGCCCACTCCTACAATGAGCAGTTCTTC. Translated, it gives CSALGRGAHSYNEQFF.

In its sample, this clonotype was seen a few times. This chain connects TRBV5-1 to TRBJ2-1, with 7 bases fitting TRBD1. V was clipped by 8 bases and J by 6 bases; unmatched bases: 14. This CDR3 region has 15 residues. CDR1 SGHRS and CDR2 YFSETQ come from the germline V gene. In nucleotides, the CDR3 is TGCGCCAGTAGGACCGGGACAGCGGACATCAATGAGCAGTTCTTC. Translated: CASRTGTADINEQFF.

This clonotype was detected many times. The rearrangement uses TRBV12-3 or TRBV12-4 and TRBJ1-2, with TRBD1 matching 11 bases. This CDR3 contains 17 residues. The ends lost 5 bases at V and 6 bases at J; junction bases unmatched: 14. The CDR3 DNA reads TGTGCCAGCAGTCCCTCCCGGGACAGGGGGGAAAAAGATGGCTACACCTTC. Amino acids: CASSPSRDRGEKDGYTF.

This clonotype was observed many times. The chain uses TRBV28 and TRBJ2-1; D gene ambiguous. The V gene's germline CDR1 is MDHEN and CDR2 SYDVKM. V lost 2 bases and J lost 7, with 6 bases in between. CDR3 length: 12 residues. CDR3: CASSLTLNEQFF. CDR3 in DNA: TGTGCCAGCAGTTTAACCCTTAATGAGCAGTTCTTC.

The chain joins TRBV15 to TRBJ2-1, with 7 bases matching TRBD2. The CDR3 is made up of 15 amino acids. V gave up 0 bases and J gave up 4 bases; unmatched junction bases: 3. Germline CDR1 is LNHNV and CDR2 is YYDKDF (reference sequence). CDR3 sequence reads: CATSRDLGGYNEQFF. DNA for the CDR3: TGTGCCACCAGCAGAGATCTGGGGGGGTACAATGAGCAGTTCTTC.

The sample holds many counts of this clonotype. The chain joins TRBV7-6 to TRBJ1-4; maybe TRBD1 (5 bases). CDR1 is SGHVS, CDR2 FNYEAQ, per germline. Deletions cut 1 base from V and 8 bases from J, with 17 bases between. The CDR3 is 16 residues long. As DNA, the CDR3 is TGTGCCAGCAGCTTAGGAGGAGGCAGGGTATTAGAAAAACTGTTTTTT. Translated, it gives CASSLGGGRVLEKLFF.

The genes are TRBV19 and TRBJ2-7, with D possibly matching TRBD2 (6 bases). CDR1 is LNHDA and CDR2 is SQIVND in the germline V gene (reference sequence). The CDR3 spans 16 residues. V shed 5 bases and J shed 2 bases, with 19 bases lying between them. The CDR3 loop is CASSPLGGSGPYEQYF. CDR3 nucleotides: TGTGCCAGTAGTCCCCTGGGGGGTAGCGGCCCCTACGAGCAGTACTTC.

The rearrangement joins TRBV20-1 to TRBJ1-5; D is unclear. V shed 6 bases and J shed 3 bases, with 18 bases lying between them. The CDR3 is 15 residues long. Germline lookup yields CDR1 DFQATT and CDR2 SNEGSKA (reference sequence). The CDR3 DNA follows: TGCAGTGCCGCAAAAGAGTTTCGGGACAATCAGCCCCAGCATTTT. Residues: CSAAKEFRDNQPQHF.

This clonotype occurred a few times. The chain carries TRBV2 and TRBJ1-6, with D unresolved. This CDR3 has 13 amino acids. Per germline, CDR1 SNHLY and CDR2 FYNNEI. The V gene lost 2 bases and the J gene lost 13 bases, with 12 bases spanning the gap. CDR3 amino acids: CASSERGSPPLHF. Written as DNA, the CDR3 is TGTGCCAGCAGTGAAAGAGGCAGTCCGCCCCTCCACTTT.